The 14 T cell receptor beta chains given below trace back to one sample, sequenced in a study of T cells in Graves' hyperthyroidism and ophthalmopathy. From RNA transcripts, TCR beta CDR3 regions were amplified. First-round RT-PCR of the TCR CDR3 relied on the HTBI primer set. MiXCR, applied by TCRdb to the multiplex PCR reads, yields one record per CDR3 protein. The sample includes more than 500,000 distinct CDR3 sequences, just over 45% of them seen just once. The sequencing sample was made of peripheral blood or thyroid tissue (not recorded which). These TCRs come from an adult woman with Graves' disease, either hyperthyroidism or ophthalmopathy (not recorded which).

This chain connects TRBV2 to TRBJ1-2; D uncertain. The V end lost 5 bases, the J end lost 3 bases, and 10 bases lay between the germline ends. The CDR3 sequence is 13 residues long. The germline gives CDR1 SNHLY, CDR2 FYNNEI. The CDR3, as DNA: TGTGCCAGCAGTAACGACTGGGACTATGGCTACACCTTC. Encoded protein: CASSNDWDYGYTF.

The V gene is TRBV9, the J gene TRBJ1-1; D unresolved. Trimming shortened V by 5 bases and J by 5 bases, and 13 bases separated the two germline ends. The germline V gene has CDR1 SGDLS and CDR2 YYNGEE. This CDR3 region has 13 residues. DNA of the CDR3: TGTGCCAGCAGGGGCGGGCGTGGGACTGAAGCTTTCTTT. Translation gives CASRGGRGTEAFF.

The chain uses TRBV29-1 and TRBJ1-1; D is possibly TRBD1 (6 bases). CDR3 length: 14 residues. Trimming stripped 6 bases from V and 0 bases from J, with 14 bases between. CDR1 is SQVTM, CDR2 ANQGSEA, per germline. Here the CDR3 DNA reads TGCAGCGTCTCACAGGGCCTCATGAACACTGAAGCTTTCTTT. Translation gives CSVSQGLMNTEAFF.

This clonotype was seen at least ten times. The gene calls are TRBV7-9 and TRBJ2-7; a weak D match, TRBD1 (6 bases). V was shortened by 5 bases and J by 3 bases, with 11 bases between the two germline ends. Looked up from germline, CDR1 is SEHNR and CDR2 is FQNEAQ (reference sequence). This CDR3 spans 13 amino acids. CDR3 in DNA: TGTGCCAGCAGCCATGGGACAAACTACGAGCAGTACTTC. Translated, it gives CASSHGTNYEQYF.

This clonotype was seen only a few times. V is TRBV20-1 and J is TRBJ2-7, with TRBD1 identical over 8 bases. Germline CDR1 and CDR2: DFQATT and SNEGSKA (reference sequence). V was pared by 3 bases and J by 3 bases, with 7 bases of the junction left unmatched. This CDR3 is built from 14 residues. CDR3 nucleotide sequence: TGCAGTGCTAGGGAGGAGACAGGGGTCTACGAGCAGTACTTC. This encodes CSAREETGVYEQYF.

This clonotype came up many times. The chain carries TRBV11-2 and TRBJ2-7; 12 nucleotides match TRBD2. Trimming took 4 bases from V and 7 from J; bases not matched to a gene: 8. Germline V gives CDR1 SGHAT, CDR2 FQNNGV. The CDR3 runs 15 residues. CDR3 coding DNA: TGTGCCAGCAGCTCCGGGACTAGCGGGCTATGGGAGCAGTACTTC. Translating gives CASSSGTSGLWEQYF.

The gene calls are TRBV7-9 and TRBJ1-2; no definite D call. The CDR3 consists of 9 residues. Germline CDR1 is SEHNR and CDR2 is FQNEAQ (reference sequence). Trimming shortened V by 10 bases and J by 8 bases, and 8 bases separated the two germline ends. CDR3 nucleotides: TGTGCCACGCAGCGGGGCTACACCTTC. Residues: CATQRGYTF.

For the CDR3, the DNA is TGTGCCAGCACCGCGGGCTGGGGATACGAGCAGTACTTC. Translation: CASTAGWGYEQYF. The genes are TRBV12-3 or TRBV12-4 and TRBJ2-7, with D tentatively TRBD2 (5 bases). V lost 7 bases to trimming and J lost 4 bases, with 14 bases between them. The CDR3 runs 13 residues.

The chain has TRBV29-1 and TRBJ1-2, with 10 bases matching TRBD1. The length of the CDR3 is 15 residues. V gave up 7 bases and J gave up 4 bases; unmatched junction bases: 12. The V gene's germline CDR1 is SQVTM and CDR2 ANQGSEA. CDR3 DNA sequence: TGCAGCGCCCATGGGACAGGGGCAAACATCTATGGCTACACCTTC. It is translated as CSAHGTGANIYGYTF.

The CDR3, as DNA: TGCGCCAGCAGCAGGACAGAGACCTCTGATTTGGCTTTCTTT. Its translation is CASSRTETSDLAFF. The V call is TRBV5-1, the J call TRBJ1-1; a possible D gene is TRBD1 (6 bases). Germline loops: CDR1 SGHRS, CDR2 YFSETQ. The germline V and J ends were trimmed by 4 bases and 11 bases, with 21 bases remaining between them. This CDR3 region has 14 residues.

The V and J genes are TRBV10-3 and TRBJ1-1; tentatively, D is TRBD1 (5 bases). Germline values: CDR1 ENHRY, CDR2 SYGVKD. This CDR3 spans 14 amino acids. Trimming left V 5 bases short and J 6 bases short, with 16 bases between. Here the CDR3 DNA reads TGTGCCATCAGTAGGACGGGGGGTATGGCTGAAGCTTTCTTT. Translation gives CAISRTGGMAEAFF.

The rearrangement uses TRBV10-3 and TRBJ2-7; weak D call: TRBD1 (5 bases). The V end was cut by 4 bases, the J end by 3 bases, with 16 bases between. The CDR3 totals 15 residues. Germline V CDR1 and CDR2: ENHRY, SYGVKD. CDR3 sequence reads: CAISGGGKGDYEQYF. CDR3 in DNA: TGTGCCATCAGTGGGGGCGGAAAAGGCGACTACGAGCAGTACTTC.

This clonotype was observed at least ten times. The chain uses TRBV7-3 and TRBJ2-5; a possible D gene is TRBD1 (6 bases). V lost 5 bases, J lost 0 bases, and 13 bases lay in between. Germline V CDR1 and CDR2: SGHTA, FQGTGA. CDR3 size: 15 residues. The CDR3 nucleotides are TGTGCCAGCAGCAAAACCGGGACATACCAAGAGACCCAGTACTTC. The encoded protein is CASSKTGTYQETQYF.

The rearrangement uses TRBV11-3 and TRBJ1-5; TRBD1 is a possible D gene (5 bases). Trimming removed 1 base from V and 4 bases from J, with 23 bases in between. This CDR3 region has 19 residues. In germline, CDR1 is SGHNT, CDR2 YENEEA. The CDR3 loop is CASSLGLAGPTSGNQPQHF. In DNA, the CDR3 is TGTGCCAGCAGCTTAGGGCTAGCGGGACCTACGTCGGGGAATCAGCCCCAGCATTTT.